This T cell receptor (beta chain) was identified during a study of cytomegalovirus exposure and HLA in healthy donors. A note on this clone: The antigen is undetermined. Compared with germline, one end of the junction differs, possibly owing to a read error.

The study ran its PCR with 60 Vbeta and 13 Jbeta primers. Sequenced by immunoSEQ multiplex PCR; TCRdb stores in-frame clones only, minus some. Its table records over 65,000 clones. The germline CDR1 and CDR2 sequences are GTSNPN and SVGIG (reference sequence). The CDR3 runs to 12 residues. Regarding the study as a whole: Among CMV-associated TCR beta chains, most appeared HLA-restricted in a later analysis. The investigators catalogued 150 to 200 TCR beta chains as cytomegalovirus-associated.

The V gene is TRBV30, the J gene TRBJ1-2; a weak D match, TRBD1 (6 bases). The sequence was obtained from a man younger than 40 in good health and CMV-seronegative. Sequenced: PBMCs. The DNA for the CDR3 is TGTGCCTGGAGTGTATGGCCAGGGGCCAAGGGGTTC. It is translated as CAWSVWPGAKGF.